This is a list of T cell receptor beta chains from one sample in a study of cytomegalovirus exposure and HLA in healthy donors. Using immunoSEQ multiplex PCR, the repertoire was profiled, and TCRdb retains in-frame clones only, with some absent. The repertoire has a few hundred thousand clones, 65% to 80% of them found once; the top ten carry roughly a sixth. Material: PBMCs. The receptors shown here come from a man aged 40-55 years in good health and CMV-seronegative. The CDR3 runs from the conserved cysteine through the conserved F or W. Fields, in order: J gene, CDR3 length, D gene, V gene, clone size, CDR3 protein, CDR3 DNA. A D gene is named only where the DNA matches it firmly. Expanded clones get a size class; other rows say once, few or many, or leave the size out.

>TRBJ2-1|16|NA|TRBV7-3|NA
CASSLTISKGFDEQFF
TGTGCCAGCAGCTTAACCATCTCGAAGGGGTTCGATGAGCAGTTCTTC
>TRBJ2-2|14|NA|TRBV9|once
CASSVERGTGELFF
TGTGCCAGCAGCGTAGAAAGGGGCACCGGGGAGCTGTTTTTT
>TRBJ1-1|15|TRBD1|TRBV7-6|few
CASSSRTGMNTEAFF
TGTGCCAGCAGCTCCCGGACAGGAATGAACACTGAAGCTTTCTTT
>TRBJ1-2|13|NA|TRBV5-1|NA
CASSLGGHYGYTF
TGCGCCAGCAGCTTGGGAGGGCACTATGGCTACACCTTC
>TRBJ1-4|15|TRBD1|TRBV11-2|NA
CASSVPGQGGEKLFF
TGTGCCAGCAGCGTCCCCGGACAGGGAGGTGAAAAACTGTTTTTT
>TRBJ2-3|16|TRBD2|TRBV7-3|NA
CASSSNLAGGPDTQYF
TGTGCCAGCAGCTCAAACTTAGCGGGAGGGCCAGATACGCAGTATTTT
>TRBJ2-1|14|TRBD2|TRBV7-6|NA
CASSLAGLAQEQFF
TGTGCCAGCAGCTTAGCTGGACTAGCCCAGGAGCAGTTCTTC
>TRBJ1-2|15|TRBD1|TRBV4-1|NA
CASSPGQGRDYGYTF
TGCGCCAGCAGCCCAGGACAGGGTAGGGACTATGGCTACACCTTC
>TRBJ1-6|14|NA|TRBV19|NA
CASSLSNRVSPLHF
TGTGCCAGTAGTTTGTCCAACAGGGTCTCGCCCCTCCACTTT
>TRBJ1-3|12|TRBD1|TRBV28|NA
CASRIGGSTIYF
TGTGCCAGCAGGATAGGGGGCAGCACCATATATTTT
>TRBJ1-2|15|TRBD1|TRBV7-8|NA
CASSFKQGANYGYTF
TGTGCCAGCAGCTTCAAACAGGGGGCTAACTATGGCTACACCTTC
>TRBJ1-1|14|TRBD1|TRBV5-1|NA
CASSFRGINTEAFF
TGCGCCAGCAGCTTCAGGGGGATTAACACTGAAGCTTTCTTT
>TRBJ2-1|13|TRBD2|TRBV5-1|NA
CASRLAGGNEQFF
TGCGCCAGCAGACTAGCGGGGGGGAATGAGCAGTTCTTC
>TRBJ2-5|17|TRBD2|TRBV7-2|NA
CASSLASGGGYQETQYF
TGTGCCAGCAGCCTGGCCAGTGGGGGGGGGTACCAAGAGACCCAGTACTTC
>TRBJ2-5|13|NA|TRBV6-1|NA
CASIALQRETQYF
TGTGCCAGCATCGCTCTCCAACGGGAGACCCAGTACTTC